This TCR beta chain was documented in a study of blood T cell repertoires in COVID-19. Background on the study: T cells, B-cell-depleted T cells, or PBMCs provided the cDNA or gDNA that served as material.

Original data processing: Amplification of reference gene primers was used by the study to estimate nucleated cell counts. TCRdb's table, derived via immunoSEQ multiplex PCR, lists solely in-frame clones and lacks some. V, J and clone size derive from that table, while D and trimming were established from the DNA sequence. This table holds 240,000 or so clones, roughly 79% found once. The CDR3 has 15 residues. In germline, CDR1 is MNHEY, CDR2 SVGAGI. V shed 6 bases and J 5 bases; nucleotides not matched to a gene: 8. The receptor's source is an elderly woman with COVID-19, enrolled during active disease. Sequenced: peripheral blood. The J gene is TRBJ2-7, the V gene TRBV6-5; the match to TRBD2 covers 12 bases. CDR3 amino acids: CASSSLAGGGNEQYF. CDR3 coding DNA: TGTGCCAGCAGCTCACTAGCGGGAGGAGGAAACGAGCAGTACTTC.